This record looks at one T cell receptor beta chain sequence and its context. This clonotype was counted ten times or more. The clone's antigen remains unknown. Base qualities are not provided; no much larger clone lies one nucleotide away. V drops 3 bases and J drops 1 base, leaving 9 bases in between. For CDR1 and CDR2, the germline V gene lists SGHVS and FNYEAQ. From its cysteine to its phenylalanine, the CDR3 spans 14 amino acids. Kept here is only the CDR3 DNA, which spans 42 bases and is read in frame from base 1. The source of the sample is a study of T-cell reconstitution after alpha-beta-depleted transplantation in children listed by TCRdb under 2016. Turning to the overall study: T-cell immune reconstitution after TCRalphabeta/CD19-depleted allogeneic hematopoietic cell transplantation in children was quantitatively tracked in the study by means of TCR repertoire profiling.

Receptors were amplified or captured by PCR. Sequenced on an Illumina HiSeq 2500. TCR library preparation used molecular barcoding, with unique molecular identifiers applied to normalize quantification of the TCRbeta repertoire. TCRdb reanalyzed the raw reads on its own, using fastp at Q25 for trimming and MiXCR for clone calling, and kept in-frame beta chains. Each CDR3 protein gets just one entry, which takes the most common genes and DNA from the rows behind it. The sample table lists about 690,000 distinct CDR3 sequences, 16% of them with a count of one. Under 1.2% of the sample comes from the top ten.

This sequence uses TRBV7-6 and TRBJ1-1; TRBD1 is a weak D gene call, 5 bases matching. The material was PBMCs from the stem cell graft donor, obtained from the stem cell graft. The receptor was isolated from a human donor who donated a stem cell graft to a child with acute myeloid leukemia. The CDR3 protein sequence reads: CASSLMTENTEAFF. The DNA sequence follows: TGTGCCAGCAGCTTGATGACAGAGAACACTGAAGCTTTCTTT. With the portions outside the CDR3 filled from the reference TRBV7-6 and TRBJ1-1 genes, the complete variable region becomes GAGVSQSPRYKVTKRGQDVALRCDPISGHVSLYWYRQALGQGPEFLTYFNYEAQQDKSGLPNDRFSAERPEGSISTLTIQRTEQRDSAMYRCASSLMTENTEAFFGQGTRLTVV.